What follows are 30 T cell receptor beta chains derived from one specimen sequenced in a study of vaccination and CD4 T cells after COVID-19. Indicated treatment: approximately 10-day PBMC culture with coronavirus spike peptide pools or control peptides (ViraFEST assay). The antigens these receptors bind are not known. Sequenced with the Oncomine TCR Beta short-read assay was DNA taken from cultured CD4+ T cells. TCRdb re-derived calls from the PCR reads in MiXCR, one entry per CDR3 protein. Of 15,000 to 25,000 distinct CDR3 sequences in the sample, approximately 37% are singletons; the top ten hold 12% to 15%. The material sequenced was cultured CD4+ T cells from blood. The receptors were sampled from a human donor with COVID-19.

This clonotype was seen more than once but under ten times. V usage is TRBV6-9 and J usage is TRBJ2-3; 12 positions match TRBD2. V trimming: 1 base; J trimming: 2 bases; junction bases outside the gene matches: 7. The germline CDR1 and CDR2 sequences are MNHGY and SVAAGI. The CDR3 extends over 18 amino acids. CDR3 residues: CASSYYRRTSGDTDTQYF. In nucleotides, the CDR3 is TGTGCCAGCAGTTATTACCGTCGGACTAGCGGGGACACAGATACGCAGTATTTT.

The chain carries TRBV30 and TRBJ1-2; TRBD1 matches 10 bases. Germline V gene data show CDR1 as GTSNPN and CDR2 as SVGIG (reference sequence). The CDR3 totals 15 residues. Germline trimming cut 0 bases from V and 7 bases from J; bases unmatched to any gene: 8. CDR3 DNA sequence: TGTGCCTGGAGTGTACGTGACAGGGGGCCGAGTGGCTACACCTTC. It yields the protein CAWSVRDRGPSGYTF.

The chain links TRBV6-1 to TRBJ1-1; D gene uncertain. From germline, CDR1 is MNHNS and CDR2 SASEGT. The CDR3 is 12 amino acids. V was shortened by 6 bases and J by 4 bases, with 9 bases between the two germline ends. As DNA, the CDR3 is TGTGCCAGCAGGATACATGGCACTGAAGCTTTCTTT. The encoded protein is CASRIHGTEAFF.

This clonotype showed up just a few times. This chain connects TRBV2 to TRBJ2-3; 11 positions agree with TRBD2. Trimming took 6 bases from V and 6 from J; bases not matched to a gene: 8. The CDR3 is made up of 15 amino acids. Germline CDR1 is SNHLY and CDR2 is FYNNEI. The CDR3 DNA follows: TGTGCCAGCAGGACTAGCGGGGCGCCCTCCGATACGCAGTATTTT. It yields the protein CASRTSGAPSDTQYF.

This clonotype was counted only a few times. V gene TRBV21-1 combines with J gene TRBJ1-5. TRBV21-1 is flagged as a pseudogene. The CDR3 is 16 amino acids. The CDR3 DNA reads TGTGCCAGCAATGGAAGGGCCCCTTATAGCAATCAGCCCCAGCATTTT. It specifies CASNGRAPYSNQPQHF.

CDR3 protein: CASSLVGRNYGYTF. The DNA for the CDR3 is TGTGCCAGCAGCTTAGTGGGCCGTAACTATGGCTACACCTTC. The genes are TRBV7-8 and TRBJ1-2, with no clear D. Per germline, CDR1 SGHVS and CDR2 FQNEAQ. The V end lost 1 base, the J end lost 1 base, and 7 bases lay between the germline ends. CDR3 length: 14 residues.

The rearrangement joins TRBV6-2 or TRBV6-3 to TRBJ1-2; 9 bases are shared with TRBD1. The CDR3 extends over 14 amino acids. Germline values: CDR1 MNHEY, CDR2 SVGEGT. The V and J ends lost 6 bases and 4 bases, in that order; junction bases with no gene match: 6. CDR3 bases: TGTGCCAGCAGAGCGGGACAGGGTGCCTATGGCTACACCTTC. Protein: CASRAGQGAYGYTF.

This chain joins TRBV5-5 and TRBJ2-3, with D perhaps TRBD1 (6 bases). This CDR3 spans 15 amino acids. Trimming removed 4 bases at V and 6 bases at J, with 18 bases between. Germline CDR1 SGHKS, CDR2 YYEKEE (reference sequence). The chain's CDR3 is CASSLGQGMMDTQYF. The CDR3 DNA follows: TGTGCCAGCAGCCTCGGGCAGGGGATGATGGATACGCAGTATTTT.

This chain connects TRBV12-3 or TRBV12-4 to TRBJ1-1; unclear D gene. The CDR3 is 13 residues long. V was shortened by 2 bases and J by 4 bases, with 8 bases between the two germline ends. The CDR3 DNA sequence: TGTGCCAGCAGTTTAATCGGAGGCACTGAAGCTTTCTTT. Its translation: CASSLIGGTEAFF.

This clonotype was detected only once. The rearrangement uses TRBV27 and TRBJ2-1; 11 positions match TRBD2. The CDR3 is 17 amino acids. V lost 6 bases to trimming and J lost 1 base; unmatched junction nucleotides: 8. Germline-derived CDR1 and CDR2 are MNHEY and SMNVEV (reference sequence). The CDR3 sequence: CASRWGSGGASYNEQFF. CDR3 nucleotides: TGTGCCAGCAGATGGGGTAGCGGGGGGGCTTCCTACAATGAGCAGTTCTTC.

This clonotype was detected a few times. The V and J genes are TRBV20-1 and TRBJ2-6; D is undetermined. Germline V CDR1 and CDR2: DFQATT, SNEGSKA (reference sequence). This CDR3 has 15 amino acids. With 0 bases removed from V and 0 bases from J, the gap between germline ends came to 6 bases. The CDR3 sequence is CSARDRFSGANVLTF. In DNA, the CDR3 is TGCAGTGCTAGAGACAGGTTCTCTGGGGCCAACGTCCTGACTTTC.

This clonotype came up a few times. This chain links TRBV6-1 with TRBJ1-6; D might be TRBD1 (6 bases). The V end lost 6 bases, the J end lost 8 bases, and 14 bases lay between the germline ends. Germline V gene sequence: CDR1 MNHNS, CDR2 SASEGT. This CDR3 comprises 14 residues. CDR3 residues: CASSQTGSDSPLHF. The CDR3 bases are TGTGCCAGCAGCCAAACAGGGTCGGATTCACCCCTCCACTTT.

This clonotype was seen more than once but under ten times. The chain couples TRBV20-1 to TRBJ1-2; TRBD1 matches 8 bases. The length of the CDR3 is 16 residues. Germline V CDR1 and CDR2: DFQATT, SNEGSKA (reference sequence). Trimming took 2 bases from V and 6 from J; bases not matched to a gene: 14. This CDR3 reads CSARTPRQGRDDGYTF. The CDR3 nucleotides read TGCAGTGCTAGAACCCCGCGACAGGGGCGAGACGATGGCTACACCTTC.

This chain joins TRBV20-1 and TRBJ2-2; 11 bases line up with TRBD2. V was clipped by 3 bases and J by 4 bases; unmatched bases: 7. CDR1 DFQATT and CDR2 SNEGSKA come from the germline V gene (reference sequence). CDR3 length: 16 residues. DNA of the CDR3: TGCAGTGCTAGTGCACTAGCGGGGGCGTTCACCGGGGAGCTGTTTTTT. Translated: CSASALAGAFTGELFF.

V and J are TRBV6-1 and TRBJ1-4; D gene unclear. Germline V CDR1 and CDR2: MNHNS, SASEGT. The germline V and J ends were trimmed by 6 bases and 3 bases, with 14 bases remaining between them. This CDR3 has 15 residues. The CDR3: CASSPGRAPNEKLFF. The CDR3 DNA follows: TGTGCCAGCAGCCCGGGGAGGGCTCCTAATGAAAAACTGTTTTTT.

V and J are TRBV19 and TRBJ1-3, with a possible D match to TRBD1 (6 bases). The CDR3 covers 15 residues. CDR1 is LNHDA and CDR2 is SQIVND in the germline V gene (reference sequence). V lost 2 bases to trimming and J lost 1 base, with 9 bases between them. CDR3 DNA sequence: TGTGCCAGTAGTATAAACAGGGCGTCTGGAAACACCATATATTTT. Protein product: CASSINRASGNTIYF.

The rearrangement links TRBV19 to TRBJ2-2, with TRBD2 identical over 8 bases. The germline V gene has CDR1 LNHDA and CDR2 SQIVND (reference sequence). Trimming cost V 10 bases and J 1 base; bases outside gene matches: 14. This CDR3 has 17 residues. CDR3 region: CATLSRGGGKNTGELFF. The CDR3 nucleotides read TGTGCCACCCTGTCAAGGGGCGGGGGGAAGAACACCGGGGAGCTGTTTTTT.

The chain recombines TRBV12-3 or TRBV12-4 with TRBJ1-2; 7 nucleotides line up with TRBD1. CDR3 size: 14 residues. The junction had 6 bases not matched to a gene; V was cut back by 6 bases and J by 2 bases. CDR3 protein: CASRLQGPNYGYTF. The CDR3 region has the DNA TGTGCCAGCAGACTACAGGGGCCAAACTATGGCTACACCTTC.

The chain is built from TRBV6-5 and TRBJ2-7; 12 bases match TRBD1. The CDR3 covers 15 residues. Per germline, CDR1 MNHEY and CDR2 SVGAGI. J was trimmed by 5 bases and V by 4 bases; bases with no gene match: 6. CDR3: CASSFPGTGGHEQYF. The CDR3 DNA reads as TGTGCCAGCAGTTTTCCCGGGACAGGGGGCCACGAGCAGTACTTC.

This clonotype was recorded a few times. The chain links TRBV20-1 to TRBJ1-5, with D perhaps TRBD1 (5 bases). Per germline, CDR1 DFQATT and CDR2 SNEGSKA (reference sequence). V shed 1 base and J shed 7 bases, with 14 bases lying between them. This CDR3 has 14 amino acids. CDR3 region: CSARVRGGGQPQHF. The CDR3 bases are TGCAGTGCTAGAGTTAGGGGTGGCGGCCAGCCCCAGCATTTT.

This chain joins TRBV6-4 and TRBJ2-3; TRBD2 aligns across 14 bases. The CDR3 has 15 amino acids. Trimming at V came to 6 bases and at J to 3 bases, leaving 2 bases not matched to a gene. CDR1 is MRHNA and CDR2 is SNTAGT in the germline V gene. The CDR3, as DNA: TGTGCCAGCAGGACTAGCGGGGGGGATACAGATACGCAGTATTTT. Its protein is CASRTSGGDTDTQYF.

This sequence joins TRBV14 and TRBJ2-6; D not resolved. Germline loops: CDR1 SGHDN, CDR2 FVKESK. Trimming removed 4 bases from V and 4 bases from J, with 5 bases in between. The CDR3 length is 13 residues. This chain's CDR3 is CASSLRGANVLTF. CDR3 coding DNA: TGTGCCAGCAGCCTCCGGGGGGCCAACGTCCTGACTTTC.

V usage is TRBV19 and J usage is TRBJ1-3; D uncertain. This CDR3 region has 15 residues. CDR1 and CDR2 (germline): LNHDA, SQIVND (reference sequence). V was cut by 0 bases and J by 0 bases, with 6 bases left in between. CDR3 DNA sequence: TGTGCCAGTAGTATAGAAACGAACTCTGGAAACACCATATATTTT. Residues: CASSIETNSGNTIYF.

This clonotype was detected only a few times. This rearrangement joins TRBV10-3 to TRBJ1-5; 7 nucleotides line up with TRBD1. Trimming cost V 9 bases and J 7 bases; bases outside gene matches: 6. Germline V gene lookup returns CDR1 ENHRY and CDR2 SYGVKD. The CDR3 length is 12 residues. The CDR3 spells CAMSTGRQPQHF. The CDR3 region has the DNA TGTGCCATGTCGACAGGGCGCCAGCCCCAGCATTTT.

The V gene is TRBV19, the J gene TRBJ1-5; no definite D call. The CDR3 has 15 residues. V lost 5 bases and J 2 bases, leaving 13 bases between the germline ends. Germline V lookup: CDR1 LNHDA, CDR2 SQIVND (reference sequence). Here the CDR3 DNA reads TGTGCCAGTAGTGGGAATGACATTCGCAATCAGCCCCAGCATTTT. This codes for CASSGNDIRNQPQHF.

The rearrangement joins TRBV18 to TRBJ1-2; D not resolved. The CDR3 is 14 residues long. Trimming pared 3 bases from V and 4 bases from J, leaving 12 bases between. Germline loops: CDR1 KGHSH, CDR2 LQKENI. CDR3 coding DNA: TGTGCCAGCTCACCGGCGGCAAATCCCTATGGCTACACCTTC. Its translation: CASSPAANPYGYTF.

The J gene is TRBJ1-5, the V gene TRBV6-1; possible D gene TRBD1, 6 bases. The CDR3 runs 14 residues. Per the germline V gene, CDR1 is MNHNS and CDR2 is SASEGT. Deletions cut 2 bases from V and 10 bases from J, with 15 bases between. The CDR3 here is CASSELYEGQPQHF. DNA for the CDR3: TGTGCCAGCAGTGAACTTTATGAGGGACAACCCCAGCATTTT.

This clonotype came up once. The rearrangement uses TRBV11-2 and TRBJ1-5; no definite D call. The CDR3 extends over 13 amino acids. Per the germline V gene, CDR1 is SGHAT and CDR2 is FQNNGV. Trimming took 0 bases from V and 4 from J, leaving 4 bases between them. DNA for the CDR3: TGTGCCAGCAGCTTAGATTTAAATCAGCCCCAGCATTTT. This codes for CASSLDLNQPQHF.

The gene calls are TRBV19 and TRBJ2-2, with 8 nucleotides matching TRBD2. The CDR3 contains 15 residues. Germline V gene data show CDR1 as LNHDA and CDR2 as SQIVND (reference sequence). V lost 2 bases, J lost 7 bases, and 6 bases stayed unmatched. The CDR3 sequence is CASSIWRGADGELFF. CDR3 DNA: TGTGCCAGTAGTATATGGCGGGGGGCGGACGGGGAGCTGTTTTTT.

The chain carries TRBV28 and TRBJ1-1; D might be TRBD1 (5 bases). Germline CDR1 MDHEN, CDR2 SYDVKM. Trimming removed 1 base at V and 3 bases at J, with 9 bases between. This CDR3 region has 14 residues. The CDR3 DNA sequence: TGTGCCAGCAGTTTATTTGGGGCGGACACTGAAGCTTTCTTT. Amino acids: CASSLFGADTEAFF.